Listed below are T cell receptor beta chains from one sample, sequenced in a study of blood T cells in healthy people across ages. MiXCR, run by TCRdb on the 5' RACE reads, gives a single entry per CDR3 protein. The sample shows about 830,000 distinct CDR3 sequences, 55% to 75% of them seen only once. The sample consisted of blood. Receptor source: a man younger than 45 in good health. Each CDR3 is given with its conserved first and last residue. A D gene is named only where the DNA matches it firmly. The listing skips clone size in some rows; elsewhere it reads once, few, many or a size class.

>TRBV14|NA|TRBD2|TRBJ2-1
TGTGCCAGCAAGACTAGCGGGAGAAATGAGCAGTTCTTC
CASKTSGRNEQFF
>TRBV4-2|few|NA|TRBJ1-2
TGTGCCAGCAGCCAAGGGGGGTTTGGAGGCTACACCTTC
CASSQGGFGGYTF
>TRBV4-3|NA|NA|TRBJ2-7
TGCGCCAGCAGCCAAGATTGGGCAGGGGCTACCTACGAGCAGTACTTC
CASSQDWAGATYEQYF
>TRBV2|NA|NA|TRBJ2-3
TGTGCCAGCAGTTCCATTTGGAGCACAGATACGCAGTATTTT
CASSSIWSTDTQYF
>TRBV20-1|NA|TRBD2|TRBJ2-1
TGCAGTGCTAGAGATCGGCTAGCGGAATACAATGAGCAGTTCTTC
CSARDRLAEYNEQFF
>TRBV7-2|NA|TRBD2|TRBJ2-7
TGTGCCAGCAGCCATAGCGGGAGGGCTTACGAGCAGTACTTC
CASSHSGRAYEQYF
>TRBV9|NA|NA|TRBJ2-1
TGTGCCAGCAGCGTAGGACTAGTCGGGAACAATGAGCAGTTCTTC
CASSVGLVGNNEQFF
>TRBV7-2|NA|TRBD2|TRBJ2-3
TGTGCCAGCAGCTTAGTTCCGGGAGGGCTTATTGATACGCAGTATTTT
CASSLVPGGLIDTQYF
>TRBV24-1|NA|TRBD1|TRBJ1-2
TGTGGCCAGGGGGCGTCTGGCTACACCTTC
CGQGASGYTF
>TRBV20-1|NA|TRBD2|TRBJ2-3
TGCGGGCCAGGGACTAGCGGGAGTACAGATACGCAGTATTTT
CGPGTSGSTDTQYF
>TRBV5-1|NA|TRBD2|TRBJ2-1
TGCGCCAGCTTCGGGGGGGGAGAAACGTACAATGAGCAGTTCTTC
CASFGGGETYNEQFF
>TRBV29-1|NA|TRBD2|TRBJ2-1
TGCAGCGTCCTCGACACTAGCGGGGGGGCCTTGGAGCAGTTCTTC
CSVLDTSGGALEQFF
>TRBV6-5|few|TRBD2|TRBJ2-7
TGTGCCAGCAGGGCCCCTGGCGGGAGCTCCTACGAGCAGTACTTC
CASRAPGGSSYEQYF
>TRBV20-1|few|TRBD1|TRBJ1-2
TGCAGTGCTGGGATGGGACAGCCTTATGGCTACACCTTC
CSAGMGQPYGYTF
>TRBV6-1|NA|NA|TRBJ2-7
TGTGCCAGCACCGACCGTTCACCCTACGAGCAGTACTTC
CASTDRSPYEQYF
>TRBV29-1|NA|NA|TRBJ2-7
TGCAGCGCCCTTAGAGGAGGAAGCGAGCAGTACTTC
CSALRGGSEQYF
>TRBV29-1|NA|NA|TRBJ2-5
TGCAGCGTTGAAGCGCCTATGGAGTTTGAGCAGTACTTC
CSVEAPMEFEQYF
>TRBV20-1|NA|NA|TRBJ2-7
TGCAGTGTCCGGGACGGATACTACGAGCAGTACTTC
CSVRDGYYEQYF
>TRBV13|NA|NA|TRBJ2-5
TGTGCCAGCAGCTTAGGTGCAGGGCAAGTAGCCCAGTACTTC
CASSLGAGQVAQYF
>TRBV5-1|NA|NA|TRBJ2-7
TGCGCCAGCAGCCCCGAAGGTCAGGGGCGCGAGCAGTACTTC
CASSPEGQGREQYF
>TRBV29-1|NA|TRBD2|TRBJ2-3
TGCAGTACCAGCGGGAGGGCTAGCACAGATACGCAGTATTTT
CSTSGRASTDTQYF
>TRBV20-1|NA|NA|TRBJ2-3
TGCAGTGCTAGAGTTTGGGGTTACCAACTCAACACAGATACGCAGTATTTT
CSARVWGYQLNTDTQYF
>TRBV7-8|NA|NA|TRBJ2-1
TGTGCCAGCAGCCACTCCGGTCTCCATGAGCAGTTCTTC
CASSHSGLHEQFF
>TRBV20-1|NA|NA|TRBJ2-7
TGCAGTGCTAGAGAAGGTAGACTAGTGATATACGAGCAGTACTTC
CSAREGRLVIYEQYF
>TRBV12-3/TRBV12-4|NA|NA|TRBJ2-7
TGTGCCAGCAGTTCCGGTCTGGGTCAGTACTTC
CASSSGLGQYF
>TRBV29-1|NA|TRBD2|TRBJ2-1
TGCAGCGTTGACAGGGCGGGAGACCCGGGGAGTGAGCAGTTCTTC
CSVDRAGDPGSEQFF
>TRBV30|NA|NA|TRBJ2-7
TGTGCCTGGACCACGCGGACAGAGTACGAGCAGTACTTC
CAWTTRTEYEQYF
>TRBV4-3|few|TRBD1|TRBJ2-1
TGCGCCAGCAGCCAAGAGGGGACAGAAGCCAATGAGCAGTTCTTC
CASSQEGTEANEQFF
>TRBV20-1|few|NA|TRBJ1-2
TGCAGTGCTATTCAGGACAGTGCTAACTATGGCTACACCTTC
CSAIQDSANYGYTF
>TRBV5-8|once|NA|TRBJ1-1
TGTGCCAGCAGCAGGGGACCTGGCACTGAAGCTTTCTTT
CASSRGPGTEAFF
>TRBV4-3|NA|TRBD2|TRBJ2-3
TGCGCCAGCAGCCCAAGAGCTAGCGGGGACACTGATACGCAGTATTTT
CASSPRASGDTDTQYF
>TRBV5-1|NA|NA|TRBJ2-7
TGCGCCAGCAGCCCGAGAGGACAGTCCAACTACGAGCAGTACTTC
CASSPRGQSNYEQYF
>TRBV12-3/TRBV12-4|NA|TRBD2|TRBJ2-5
TGTGCCAGCAGCCAAAGCGGGGATGAGACCCAGTACTTC
CASSQSGDETQYF
>TRBV7-6|NA|TRBD2|TRBJ2-1
TGTGCCAGCAGCTATTACCGGGAGGGTGAGCAGTTCTTC
CASSYYREGEQFF
>TRBV20-1|NA|NA|TRBJ2-3
TGCAGTGCAACTAACGGAGATACGCAGTATTTT
CSATNGDTQYF
>TRBV20-1|NA|NA|TRBJ2-1
TGCAGTGCTAGTCGGTCCAATTCGCAGTTCTTC
CSASRSNSQFF
>TRBV7-9|NA|NA|TRBJ2-5
TGTGCCAGCAGCGAGGGCCGTAATTTGGAGACCCAGTACTTC
CASSEGRNLETQYF
>TRBV20-1|NA|NA|TRBJ2-5
TGCAGTGCTAGAACTACCGGGGAGACCCAGTACTTC
CSARTTGETQYF
>TRBV12-3/TRBV12-4|NA|NA|TRBJ2-7
TGTGCCAGCAGCCCCGGAGCCTTGGGGAGAAACGAGCAGTACTTC
CASSPGALGRNEQYF
>TRBV11-2|NA|NA|TRBJ2-6
TGTGCCAGCAGCGCCCAGCAGAGCTCTGGGGCCAACGTCCTGACTTTC
CASSAQQSSGANVLTF
>TRBV6-2/TRBV6-3|once|NA|TRBJ2-7
TGTGCCAGCGGTTCACCCCCGGATTGGATTGAGACCCTGTACTTC
CASGSPPDWIETLYF
>TRBV7-2|NA|NA|TRBJ2-1
TGTGCCAGCAGCCCATACCTGGCAGGGAGGGAGCAGTTCTTC
CASSPYLAGREQFF
>TRBV6-5|NA|NA|TRBJ2-5
TGTGCCAGCAGTGCGGCCTTTTTAGAGACCCAGTACTTC
CASSAAFLETQYF
>TRBV29-1|NA|NA|TRBJ2-4
TGCAGCGTCCGGGGGGACAAACACATTCAGTACTTC
CSVRGDKHIQYF
>TRBV20-1|NA|TRBD2|TRBJ2-7
TGCAGTGCTAGTATTCCTAGCGGGGGAGTATACGAGCAGTACTTC
CSASIPSGGVYEQYF
>TRBV5-1|NA|NA|TRBJ1-2
TGCGCCAGCAGCTTGGCAATTGAGGGGTTCGCTTACACCTTC
CASSLAIEGFAYTF
>TRBV18|NA|TRBD2|TRBJ2-7
TGTGCCAGCTCACTCTCTAGCGGAGGCTATTACGAGCAGTACTTC
CASSLSSGGYYEQYF
>TRBV2|NA|NA|TRBJ2-3
TGTGCCAGCAGTAGACTCTACACAGGTACGCAGTATTTT
CASSRLYTGTQYF
>TRBV4-3|NA|NA|TRBJ2-1
TGCGCCAGCAGCGCGAGGGCTAGCTACAATGAGCAGTTCTTC
CASSARASYNEQFF
>TRBV7-9|many|NA|TRBJ1-5
TGTGCCAGCAGCTTATCCAATCAGCCCCAGCATTTT
CASSLSNQPQHF
>TRBV7-2|NA|TRBD2|TRBJ2-7
TGTGCCAGCAGCCGTAGCGGGGGTGCCTACGAGCAGTACTTC
CASSRSGGAYEQYF
>TRBV7-9|few|TRBD2|TRBJ2-1
TGTGCCAGCAGTGGGGGACTAGCGGGTTGGGGTGAGCAGTTCTTC
CASSGGLAGWGEQFF
>TRBV6-6|few|NA|TRBJ2-7
TGTGCCAGCAGTTCTCACAGCACCTACGAGCAGTACTTC
CASSSHSTYEQYF
>TRBV28|NA|NA|TRBJ2-4
TGTGCCAGCAGTTTAGAGCCGGGACGGTCGTACTTC
CASSLEPGRSYF
>TRBV6-6|NA|TRBD1|TRBJ1-2
TGTGCCAGCTCCCGCGGGACAGGGTCAAATGGCTACACCTTC
CASSRGTGSNGYTF
>TRBV9|NA|NA|TRBJ1-2
TGTGCCAGCAGCGTAGTCCCGGGTAACTATGGCTACACCTTC
CASSVVPGNYGYTF
>TRBV11-2|NA|NA|TRBJ2-5
TGTGCCAGCAGCTTTCTCGGGAAAGAGACCCAGTACTTC
CASSFLGKETQYF
>TRBV20-1|NA|NA|TRBJ2-1
TGCAGTGCAGGAGGGTCCTACAATGAGCAGTTCTTC
CSAGGSYNEQFF
>TRBV7-2|NA|TRBD2|TRBJ2-1
TGTGCCAGCAGCCCCCGGGCTAGCGGGACCTACAATGAGCAGTTCTTC
CASSPRASGTYNEQFF
>TRBV25-1|NA|NA|TRBJ1-4
TGTGCCAGCAGTGCCGACCGGGACGTTACTGAAAAACTGTTTTTT
CASSADRDVTEKLFF